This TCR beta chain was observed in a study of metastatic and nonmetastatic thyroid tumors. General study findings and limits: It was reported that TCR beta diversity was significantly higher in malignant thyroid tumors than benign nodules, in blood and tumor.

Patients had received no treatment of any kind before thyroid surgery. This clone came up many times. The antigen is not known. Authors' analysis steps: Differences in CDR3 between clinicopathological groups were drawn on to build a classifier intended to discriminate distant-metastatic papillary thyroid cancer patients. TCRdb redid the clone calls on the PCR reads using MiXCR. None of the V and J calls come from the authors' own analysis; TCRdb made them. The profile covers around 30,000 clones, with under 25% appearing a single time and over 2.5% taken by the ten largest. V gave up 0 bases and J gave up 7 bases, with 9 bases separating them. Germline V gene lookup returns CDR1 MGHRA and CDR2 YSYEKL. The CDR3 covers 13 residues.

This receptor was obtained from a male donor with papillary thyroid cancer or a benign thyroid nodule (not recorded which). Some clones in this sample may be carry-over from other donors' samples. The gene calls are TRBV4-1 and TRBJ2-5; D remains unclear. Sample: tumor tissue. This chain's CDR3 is CASSQEMRGTQYF. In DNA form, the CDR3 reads TGCGCCAGCAGCCAAGAAATGAGAGGGACCCAGTACTTC.